The source of this T cell receptor (beta chain) is a study of molecular identifiers for immune sequencing clone quantification. Study-wide points: It was shown that clones above 20 RNA copies held over 99% of effector molecules, but under 1% in naive cells.

This clonotype came up a few times. Its antigen is still unknown. V was shortened by 3 bases and J by 9 bases, with 9 bases between the two germline ends. Germline CDR1 is ENHRY and CDR2 is SYGVKD. This CDR3 is built from 12 residues. TCRdb re-called the PCR reads with MiXCR, one entry per CDR3 protein. Of 250,000 to 350,000 distinct CDR3 sequences detected, about 21% appear once; the ten largest clones hold roughly 0.86%. Sequenced: naive CD8+ T cells from blood, with Jurkat cell RNA spiked in. Subset here: FACS-sorted CD8+CD4-CCR7+CD45RA+ naive T cells. This sequence originates from a human donor in good health. Some libraries in this study had Jurkat cell RNA spiked in. The gene calls are TRBV10-3 and TRBJ2-1, with D perhaps matching TRBD2 (6 bases). CDR3 DNA sequence: TGTGCCATCAGTGAACTAGCTCTTGAGCAGTTCTTC. Its translation is CAISELALEQFF.